Each of the 31 T cell receptor beta chains below was sequenced from the same sample in a study of cytomegalovirus exposure and HLA in healthy donors. Clones were read by immunoSEQ multiplex PCR, and TCRdb kept only the in-frame ones, dropping some. The sample records 250,000 to 300,000 clones, around 86% being singletons. The sample consisted of PBMCs. These receptors all come from a woman between 18 and 30 years old in good health and CMV-seronegative.

The chain couples TRBV5-1 to TRBJ1-1; 9 nucleotides agree with TRBD1. V gave up 3 bases and J gave up 4 bases; unmatched junction bases: 7. Germline V gene sequence: CDR1 SGHRS, CDR2 YFSETQ. The CDR3 has 15 residues. The CDR3 protein is CASSWGDRGATEAFF. DNA for the CDR3: TGCGCCAGCAGCTGGGGAGACAGGGGGGCCACTGAAGCTTTCTTT.

The DNA for the CDR3 is TGTGCCAGCAGCCCGCGGGGGATGGTTGAAAAACTGTTTTTT. It specifies CASSPRGMVEKLFF. This chain joins TRBV7-6 and TRBJ1-4, with D tentatively TRBD1 (5 bases). Trimming removed 5 bases from V and 7 bases from J, with 14 bases in between. Germline CDR1 reads SGHVS; CDR2 reads FNYEAQ. This CDR3 has 14 residues.

A single count supports this clone. This chain connects TRBV7-2 to TRBJ2-7; weak D call: TRBD1 (5 bases). CDR1 SGHTA and CDR2 FQGNSA come from the germline V gene. The CDR3 extends over 13 amino acids. Trimming took 6 bases from V and 4 from J, leaving 13 bases between them. CDR3 in amino acids: CASRPGKGYEQYF. CDR3 DNA sequence: TGTGCCAGCAGACCCGGCAAGGGGTACGAGCAGTACTTC.

The chain couples TRBV2 to TRBJ2-1; no reliable D call. The germline V and J ends were trimmed by 8 bases and 6 bases, with 17 bases remaining between them. Germline CDR1 SNHLY, CDR2 FYNNEI. The CDR3 has 14 residues. The CDR3 sequence is CASPLRREANEQFF. The CDR3 nucleotides are TGTGCCAGCCCCCTAAGACGAGAGGCCAATGAGCAGTTCTTC.

The J gene is TRBJ2-3, the V gene TRBV5-1; 11 positions agree with TRBD2. J lost 2 bases, V lost 4 bases, and 3 bases had no gene match. The CDR3 length is 15 residues. Per the germline V gene, CDR1 is SGHRS and CDR2 is YFSETQ. The CDR3 protein is CASSRTSGPTDTQYF. The CDR3 nucleotides read TGCGCCAGCAGCAGGACTAGCGGGCCCACAGATACGCAGTATTTT.

The V gene is TRBV9, the J gene TRBJ2-5, with D maybe TRBD2 (5 bases). Trimming removed 1 base from V and 1 base from J, with 14 bases in between. CDR3 length: 16 amino acids. Germline-derived CDR1 and CDR2 are SGDLS and YYNGEE. CDR3 nucleotide sequence: TGTGCCAGCAGCGTATTTGGGTCGGGGATCCAAGAGACCCAGTACTTC. Amino acids: CASSVFGSGIQETQYF.

The V gene is TRBV6-1, the J gene TRBJ2-7; 8 nucleotides agree with TRBD1. The CDR3 extends over 12 amino acids. V lost 5 bases, J lost 4 bases, and 1 base stayed unmatched. CDR1 is MNHNS, CDR2 SASEGT, per germline. In DNA form, the CDR3 reads TGTGCCAGCAGTTGGACAGGGTACGAGCAGTACTTC. The encoded protein is CASSWTGYEQYF.

The rearrangement joins TRBV6-5 to TRBJ2-7, with D perhaps matching TRBD1 (6 bases). The germline CDR1 and CDR2 sequences are MNHEY and SVGAGI. V lost 2 bases to trimming and J lost 3 bases, with 11 bases between them. There are 14 residues in the CDR3. CDR3 in DNA: TGTGCCAGCAGTTACAACAGGGTGGTCTACGAGCAGTACTTC. It specifies CASSYNRVVYEQYF.

V usage is TRBV4-3 and J usage is TRBJ1-2; D possibly corresponds to TRBD1 (5 bases). The V and J ends lost 0 bases and 1 base respectively, with 12 bases between them. Germline CDR1 and CDR2: LGHNA and YSLEER. This CDR3 has 16 residues. As DNA, the CDR3 is TGCGCCAGCAGCCAAGAAGCCGTCAGGGATAACTATGGCTACACCTTC. It is translated as CASSQEAVRDNYGYTF.

The chain joins TRBV7-6 to TRBJ1-6, with a possible D match to TRBD1 (5 bases). The CDR3 covers 16 residues. CDR1 is SGHVS and CDR2 is FNYEAQ in the germline V gene. V lost 5 bases to trimming and J lost 8 bases, with 19 bases between them. The CDR3 region has the DNA TGTGCCAGCAGCGCCGAGGTTAGTGGGGGGGATTCACCCCTCCACTTT. Its protein is CASSAEVSGGDSPLHF.

This clone appeared a few times. This rearrangement joins TRBV6-5 to TRBJ1-2; possibly TRBD1 for D (5 bases). Trimming cost V 2 bases and J 7 bases, with 11 bases left between them. Germline assignment: CDR1 MNHEY and CDR2 SVGAGI. The CDR3 totals 13 residues. CDR3 amino acids: CASSYAREVGYTF. The CDR3 coding sequence is TGTGCCAGCAGTTACGCCAGGGAAGTTGGCTACACCTTC.

V gene TRBV30 combines with J gene TRBJ1-4; the match to TRBD1 covers 7 bases. The CDR3 contains 13 residues. Trimming at V came to 5 bases and at J to 7 bases, leaving 7 bases not matched to a gene. In germline, CDR1 is GTSNPN, CDR2 SVGIG (reference sequence). The CDR3 is CAWAQGKGEKLFF. DNA for the CDR3: TGTGCCTGGGCACAGGGGAAGGGTGAAAAACTGTTTTTT.

The J gene is TRBJ2-7, the V gene TRBV2; 7 bases agree with TRBD1. The CDR3 runs 15 residues. The junction had 8 bases not matched to a gene; V was cut back by 2 bases and J by 4 bases. Germline-derived CDR1 and CDR2 are SNHLY and FYNNEI. CDR3 coding DNA: TGTGCCAGCAGTGAAACCGGGACAGTAGTGTACGAGCAGTACTTC. This encodes CASSETGTVVYEQYF.

The chain couples TRBV6-5 to TRBJ2-7; 10 positions match TRBD2. V lost 0 bases and J lost 4; bases outside the gene matches: 3. Germline CDR1 is MNHEY and CDR2 is SVGAGI. There are 15 residues in the CDR3. This chain's CDR3 is CASSYSGLAEYEQYF. CDR3 DNA sequence: TGTGCCAGCAGTTACTCAGGACTAGCGGAGTACGAGCAGTACTTC.

The V and J genes are TRBV19 and TRBJ2-5, with D possibly being TRBD2 (5 bases). Germline CDR1 and CDR2: LNHDA and SQIVND (reference sequence). CDR3 length: 13 amino acids. V was pared by 6 bases and J by 10 bases, with 18 bases between. Here the CDR3 DNA reads TGTGCCAGTAGACCCATCGGGGTTGATGGCCAGTACTTC. Its translation is CASRPIGVDGQYF.

The chain joins TRBV11-3 to TRBJ2-7, with 8 nucleotides matching TRBD1. The CDR3 is 15 amino acids. Germline V gives CDR1 SGHNT, CDR2 YENEEA. After removal of 4 bases from V and 0 bases from J, the junction contained 5 bases not matched to a gene. The CDR3 DNA reads as TGTGCCAGCAGCTCAACAGGGGGGAGCTCCTACGAGCAGTACTTC. Encoded protein: CASSSTGGSSYEQYF.

The chain uses TRBV9 and TRBJ2-1; D perhaps matches TRBD2 (5 bases). CDR1 SGDLS and CDR2 YYNGEE come from the germline V gene. V was cut by 0 bases and J by 4 bases, with 14 bases left in between. The CDR3 runs 16 residues. This chain's CDR3 is CASSVVGSTEYNEQFF. The CDR3 DNA reads TGTGCCAGCAGCGTAGTTGGGAGTACAGAATACAATGAGCAGTTCTTC. Complete variable domain (other parts from reference TRBV9 and TRBJ2-1): DSGVTQTPKHLITATGQRVTLRCSPRSGDLSVYWYQQSLDQGLQFLIQYYNGEERAKGNILERFSAQQFPDLHSELNLSSLELGDSALYFCASSVVGSTEYNEQFFGPGTRLTVL.

Only a few counts were recorded for this clone. The CDR3 DNA reads as TGTGCCAGCAGTTTTGGTCTAGACAGGGGAAACTATGGCTACACCTTC. Protein product: CASSFGLDRGNYGYTF. This sequence joins TRBV27 and TRBJ1-2; 8 bases are a match to TRBD1. V was clipped by 3 bases and J by 2 bases; unmatched bases: 8. The CDR3 contains 16 residues. Germline CDR1 is MNHEY and CDR2 is SMNVEV (reference sequence).

This rearrangement joins TRBV5-1 to TRBJ2-1; 12 nucleotides align to TRBD1. V lost 5 bases, J lost 7 bases, and 7 bases stayed unmatched. CDR3 length: 15 residues. In germline, CDR1 is SGHRS, CDR2 YFSETQ. The DNA for the CDR3 is TGCGCCAGCAGGAGACCGGGACAGGGGGCGAATGAGCAGTTCTTC. This gives the protein CASRRPGQGANEQFF.

The genes are TRBV11-2 and TRBJ2-2, with 10 bases aligning to TRBD2. The J segment lost 3 bases and the V segment lost 4 bases, leaving 2 bases of the junction unmatched. This CDR3 has 15 amino acids. Germline V lookup: CDR1 SGHAT, CDR2 FQNNGV. DNA for the CDR3: TGTGCCAGCAGCTGGGGGACTAGCGACACCGGGGAGCTGTTTTTT. It encodes CASSWGTSDTGELFF.

The chain uses TRBV20-1 and TRBJ2-3; D not certain. The CDR3 is 11 residues long. Germline V gives CDR1 DFQATT, CDR2 SNEGSKA (reference sequence). V gave up 5 bases and J gave up 9 bases, with 12 bases separating them. CDR3 DNA sequence: TGCAGTGCTGACTGGAGTCAGACGCAGTATTTT. Protein: CSADWSQTQYF.

V usage is TRBV15 and J usage is TRBJ1-2; TRBD1 matches 8 bases. This CDR3 is 17 amino acids long. The J segment lost 2 bases and the V segment lost 5 bases, leaving 13 bases of the junction unmatched. The germline V gene has CDR1 LNHNV and CDR2 YYDKDF (reference sequence). CDR3 DNA sequence: TGTGCCACCAGCGGCATCCGGTCGGACAGGGAAAACTATGGCTACACCTTC. This sequence encodes CATSGIRSDRENYGYTF.

The genes are TRBV30 and TRBJ1-1, with 10 bases identical to TRBD1. CDR1 GTSNPN and CDR2 SVGIG come from the germline V gene (reference sequence). This CDR3 has 14 amino acids. The junction had 4 bases not matched to a gene; V was cut back by 2 bases and J by 4 bases. The CDR3 spells CAWSLGDRGTEAFF. The CDR3 nucleotides read TGTGCCTGGAGTTTGGGGGACAGGGGCACTGAAGCTTTCTTT.

This rearrangement joins TRBV5-4 to TRBJ2-6, with 7 bases matching TRBD1. The CDR3 extends over 16 amino acids. CDR1 and CDR2 from the germline V gene are SGHNT and YYREEE (reference sequence). After removal of 4 bases from V and 0 bases from J, the junction contained 4 bases not matched to a gene. The CDR3 sequence: CASSPNRGSGANVLTF. The CDR3 DNA follows: TGTGCCAGCAGCCCAAACAGGGGCTCTGGGGCCAACGTCCTGACTTTC.

The CDR3 DNA is TGTGCCAGCAAATGGAAGCGGGAGAGGTACGAGCAGTACTTC. Translating gives CASKWKRERYEQYF. V is TRBV2 and J is TRBJ2-7, with 8 bases matching TRBD2. The CDR3 has 14 amino acids. The germline V gene has CDR1 SNHLY and CDR2 FYNNEI. V shed 7 bases, J shed 4 bases, and the junction held 9 bases outside the gene matches.

The chain recombines TRBV7-2 with TRBJ1-1; 11 bases agree with TRBD1. Trimming at V came to 5 bases and at J to 1 base, leaving 6 bases not matched to a gene. CDR1 is SGHTA and CDR2 is FQGNSA in the germline V gene. The CDR3 consists of 16 residues. In nucleotides, the CDR3 is TGTGCCAGCAGCGAAGGACAGGGGGCGCAGAACACTGAAGCTTTCTTT. Amino acids: CASSEGQGAQNTEAFF. Complete variable domain (other parts from reference TRBV7-2 and TRBJ1-1): GAGVSQSPSNKVTEKGKDVELRCDPISGHTALYWYRQSLGQGLEFLIYFQGNSAPDKSGLPSDRFSAERTGGSVSTLTIQRTQQEDSAVYLCASSEGQGAQNTEAFFGQGTRLTVV.

The chain employs TRBV2 and TRBJ1-1; 7 bases match TRBD1. The CDR3 loop spans 13 amino acids. V was pared by 7 bases and J by 3 bases, with 5 bases of the junction left unmatched. Germline CDR1 and CDR2: SNHLY and FYNNEI. In DNA form, the CDR3 reads TGTGCCAGCAAGGTAGGGGGCCACACTGAAGCTTTCTTT. Its translation: CASKVGGHTEAFF. Drawing the rest from reference TRBV2 and TRBJ1-1, the complete variable domain is EPEVTQTPSHQVTQMGQEVILRCVPISNHLYFYWYRQILGQKVEFLVSFYNNEISEKSEIFDDQFSVERPDGSNFTLKIRSTKLEDSAMYFCASKVGGHTEAFFGQGTRLTVV.

A word on this clone: Other DNA sequences of this sample code for an identical CDR3. The chain recombines TRBV5-6 with TRBJ2-7, with D possibly TRBD2 on 5 matching bases. Trimming took off 0 bases at V and 5 bases at J, with 9 bases between the two ends. Germline V gene sequence: CDR1 SGHDT, CDR2 YYEEEE. CDR3 length: 13 residues. This CDR3 is CASSLGAGDEQYF. The CDR3 region has the DNA TGTGCCAGCAGCTTGGGGGCCGGGGACGAGCAGTACTTC.

In this sample, this clone turned up once. This sequence joins TRBV6-5 and TRBJ1-2, with a weak D call TRBD1 (5 bases). V was pared by 0 bases and J by 0 bases, with 8 bases between. This CDR3 is 15 amino acids long. Germline CDR1 reads MNHEY; CDR2 reads SVGAGI. The CDR3 loop reads CASSYSLGANYGYTF. CDR3 sequence (DNA): TGTGCCAGCAGTTACTCGTTAGGGGCTAACTATGGCTACACCTTC.

This chain links TRBV7-9 with TRBJ2-3, with 8 positions matching TRBD2. The CDR3 is 15 residues long. With 2 bases clipped from V and 4 bases from J, the junction kept 5 bases outside the gene matches. The germline CDR1 and CDR2 sequences are SEHNR and FQNEAQ (reference sequence). CDR3 nucleotide sequence: TGTGCCAGCAGCTTAACTAGCGGAAGCCCAGATACGCAGTATTTT. Amino acid sequence: CASSLTSGSPDTQYF. Full variable domain (rest looked up from reference TRBV7-9 and TRBJ2-3): DTGVSQNPRHKITKRGQNVTFRCDPISEHNRLYWYRQTLGQGPEFLTYFQNEAQLEKSRLLSDRFSAERPKGSFSTLEIQRTEQGDSAMYLCASSLTSGSPDTQYFGPGTRLTVL.

This chain uses TRBV4-3 with TRBJ2-1; D gene uncertain. Germline V gene lookup returns CDR1 LGHNA and CDR2 YSLEER. The CDR3 spans 14 residues. V lost 0 bases and J 0 bases, leaving 3 bases between the germline ends. CDR3 residues: CASSQDHSYNEQFF. The CDR3 DNA is TGCGCCAGCAGCCAAGATCACTCCTACAATGAGCAGTTCTTC.